This record concerns one T cell receptor beta chain sequence. While infection was still active, Seattle patients were enrolled and then followed longitudinally. The data belong to a study of blood T cell repertoires in COVID-19. About the research overall: Samples representing acute and convalescent COVID-19 were sourced from the United States, Italy and Spain. Sources were T cells, B-cell-depleted T cells, or PBMCs; the material itself was cDNA or gDNA.

Germline assignment: CDR1 SGDLS and CDR2 YYNGEE. V shed 0 bases, J shed 5 bases, and the junction held 6 bases outside the gene matches. This CDR3 is 17 amino acids long. Authors' methods: For nucleated cells, counts were estimated from reference gene primer amplification. Clones were sequenced by immunoSEQ multiplex PCR, and TCRdb holds only the in-frame ones, with some missing. V, J and clone size are taken as reported in that table, and D and trimming were inferred from the DNA itself. The sample includes about 160,000 clones, roughly 82% of them seen just once. The sample consisted of peripheral blood. The rearrangement joins TRBV9 to TRBJ2-3, with 13 bases identical to TRBD2. The sequence was obtained from a woman aged 40-49 years with COVID-19, enrolled during active disease. The CDR3: CASSVETSGRALDTQYF. The DNA for the CDR3 is TGTGCCAGCAGCGTAGAAACTAGCGGGAGGGCCTTAGATACGCAGTATTTT.